These 32 T cell receptor beta chains were sequenced from one sample in a study of blood T cell repertoires in COVID-19. Sequenced by immunoSEQ multiplex PCR; TCRdb stores in-frame clones only, minus some. The table includes about 120,000 clones, 86% detected once. The sample taken for sequencing was peripheral blood. The receptors stem from a man in his forties or fifties with acute or convalescent COVID-19.

The genes are TRBV5-4 and TRBJ1-3, with D uncertain. Looked up from germline, CDR1 is SGHNT and CDR2 is YYREEE (reference sequence). V dropped 0 bases and J dropped 2 bases, with 9 bases sitting between them. The CDR3 has 15 residues. In nucleotides, the CDR3 is TGTGCCAGCAGCTTGGTAGGCGGGGCTGGAAACACCATATATTTT. Its protein product is CASSLVGGAGNTIYF.

The chain joins TRBV11-2 to TRBJ2-7; 8 bases agree with TRBD2. Germline CDR1 is SGHAT and CDR2 is FQNNGV. CDR3 length equals 14 residues. The J segment lost 3 bases and the V segment lost 5 bases, leaving 6 bases of the junction unmatched. CDR3 region: CASSRAGEFYEQYF. DNA for the CDR3: TGTGCCAGCAGCCGAGCGGGAGAGTTCTACGAGCAGTACTTC.

The genes are TRBV19 and TRBJ2-1; 11 nucleotides agree with TRBD2. Germline-derived CDR1 and CDR2 are LNHDA and SQIVND (reference sequence). With 6 bases clipped from V and 5 bases from J, the junction kept 6 bases outside the gene matches. CDR3 length: 15 residues. CDR3 protein: CASRGLAEADNEQFF. The DNA of the CDR3 is TGTGCCAGTAGGGGACTAGCGGAGGCCGACAATGAGCAGTTCTTC.

J is TRBJ2-1 and V is TRBV5-1, with D possibly matching TRBD2 (6 bases). The CDR3 totals 16 residues. Trimming pared 6 bases from V and 1 base from J, leaving 17 bases between. Germline values: CDR1 SGHRS, CDR2 YFSETQ. CDR3 region: CASTSLNSGSYNEQFF. As DNA, the CDR3 is TGCGCCAGCACCTCCCTAAATAGCGGATCCTACAATGAGCAGTTCTTC.

The chain links TRBV5-1 to TRBJ1-3; possible D gene TRBD1, 5 bases. This CDR3 region has 14 residues. Germline loops: CDR1 SGHRS, CDR2 YFSETQ. The V gene lost 4 bases and the J gene lost 2 bases, with 10 bases spanning the gap. CDR3 amino acids: CASSPDTAGNTIYF. The DNA of the CDR3 is TGCGCCAGCAGCCCGGACACTGCTGGAAACACCATATATTTT. The whole variable domain, remainder taken from reference TRBV5-1 and TRBJ1-3, is KAGVTQTPRYLIKTRGQQVTLSCSPISGHRSVSWYQQTPGQGLQFLFEYFSETQRNKGNFPGRFSGRQFSNSRSEMNVSTLELGDSALYLCASSPDTAGNTIYFGEGSWLTVV.

The chain has TRBV28 and TRBJ1-5, with 10 bases matching TRBD1. V dropped 4 bases and J dropped 7; count of bases not matched to a gene: 7. The CDR3 loop spans 15 amino acids. CDR1 MDHEN and CDR2 SYDVKM come from the germline V gene. DNA for the CDR3: TGTGCCAGCAGTTCTCCCGGGACAGGGGAGCAGCCCCAGCATTTT. Residues: CASSSPGTGEQPQHF.

The gene calls are TRBV10-3 and TRBJ2-3; TRBD2 might be the D (5 bases). Trimming removed 1 base at V and 2 bases at J, with 16 bases between. The CDR3 covers 17 residues. Germline V gene data show CDR1 as ENHRY and CDR2 as SYGVKD. In DNA, the CDR3 is TGTGCCATCAGTGAGTTGACTACTATACTGGCCACAGATACGCAGTATTTT. The encoded protein is CAISELTTILATDTQYF.

V gene TRBV2 combines with J gene TRBJ2-3, with D possibly TRBD2 on 6 matching bases. The CDR3 sequence is 15 residues long. The germline V gene encodes CDR1 SNHLY and CDR2 FYNNEI. Trimming pared 2 bases from V and 5 bases from J, leaving 14 bases between. CDR3 sequence (DNA): TGTGCCAGCAGTGAATCGGGGGTTTGGGGAGATACGCAGTATTTT. It is translated as CASSESGVWGDTQYF.

The chain couples TRBV5-1 to TRBJ1-1; the D gene is possibly TRBD1 (5 bases). The V gene lost 4 bases and the J gene lost 1 base, with 11 bases spanning the gap. Germline CDR1 and CDR2: SGHRS and YFSETQ. This CDR3 has 14 residues. The CDR3 nucleotides read TGCGCCAGCAGCCCTGGAAGGGGGAACACTGAAGCTTTCTTT. Amino acid sequence: CASSPGRGNTEAFF.

The genes are TRBV19 and TRBJ2-7, with 8 nucleotides matching TRBD2. The CDR3 covers 12 residues. CDR1 and CDR2 (germline): LNHDA, SQIVND (reference sequence). V gave up 6 bases and J gave up 6 bases; unmatched junction bases: 4. The CDR3 here is CASRTGGTEQYF. CDR3 sequence (DNA): TGTGCCAGTAGAACGGGAGGGACCGAGCAGTACTTC. The variable domain in full, completed from reference TRBV19 and TRBJ2-7, reads DGGITQSPKYLFRKEGQNVTLSCEQNLNHDAMYWYRQDPGQGLRLIYYSQIVNDFQKGDIAEGYSVSREKKESFPLTVTSAQKNPTAFYLCASRTGGTEQYFGPGTRLTVT.

V is TRBV5-1 and J is TRBJ2-1; D is perhaps TRBD2 (5 bases). Trimming removed 4 bases from V and 12 bases from J, with 17 bases in between. This CDR3 has 13 amino acids. The germline V gene encodes CDR1 SGHRS and CDR2 YFSETQ. The CDR3 sequence: CASSPTLTGLQFF. DNA for the CDR3: TGCGCCAGCAGCCCCACCTTGACGGGATTGCAGTTCTTC. The full variable domain, with the rest looked up from reference TRBV5-1 and TRBJ2-1, is KAGVTQTPRYLIKTRGQQVTLSCSPISGHRSVSWYQQTPGQGLQFLFEYFSETQRNKGNFPGRFSGRQFSNSRSEMNVSTLELGDSALYLCASSPTLTGLQFFGPGTRLTVL.

The chain has TRBV19 and TRBJ1-5, with D possibly TRBD1 on 6 matching bases. Per germline, CDR1 LNHDA and CDR2 SQIVND (reference sequence). CDR3 size: 16 residues. V shed 5 bases and J shed 3 bases, with 17 bases lying between them. Here the CDR3 DNA reads TGTGCCAGTAGTCCCTACTCGGACAGCGACAATCAGCCCCAGCATTTT. Residues: CASSPYSDSDNQPQHF.

This rearrangement joins TRBV9 to TRBJ1-2; 11 nucleotides line up with TRBD1. V was pared by 0 bases and J by 8 bases, with 12 bases of the junction left unmatched. Germline-derived CDR1 and CDR2 are SGDLS and YYNGEE. The length of the CDR3 is 17 residues. The CDR3 sequence is CASSVGITGGTGGGYTF. In DNA form, the CDR3 reads TGTGCCAGCAGCGTAGGCATTACGGGAGGGACAGGGGGAGGCTACACCTTC.

This chain connects TRBV11-2 to TRBJ2-7, with D possibly matching TRBD2 (6 bases). Germline V lookup: CDR1 SGHAT, CDR2 FQNNGV. This CDR3 has 16 residues. The V and J ends lost 5 bases and 2 bases respectively, with 19 bases between them. CDR3 region: CASSPSGPGEPYEQYF. The CDR3 nucleotides read TGTGCCAGCAGCCCTTCTGGACCGGGAGAGCCCTACGAGCAGTACTTC.

The J gene is TRBJ1-2, the V gene TRBV7-9; D remains unclear. Looked up from germline, CDR1 is SEHNR and CDR2 is FQNEAQ (reference sequence). The CDR3 is 14 amino acids. V dropped 4 bases and J dropped 6 bases, with 15 bases sitting between them. CDR3 nucleotide sequence: TGTGCCAGCAGCTCTATGGCCAGGCCAAATGGCTACACCTTC. Its protein product is CASSSMARPNGYTF.

The chain carries TRBV7-2 and TRBJ2-5; TRBD1 is a possible D gene (6 bases). The germline gives CDR1 SGHTA, CDR2 FQGNSA. With 4 bases removed from V and 3 bases from J, the gap between germline ends came to 9 bases. This CDR3 contains 13 residues. The CDR3 sequence: CASSWDTEETQYF. The CDR3 DNA sequence: TGTGCCAGCAGCTGGGACACAGAAGAGACCCAGTACTTC.

In this sample, this clone turned up a few times. This chain connects TRBV7-8 to TRBJ1-2; TRBD1 is a possible D gene (6 bases). Trimming removed 5 bases at V and 1 base at J, with 14 bases between. The germline CDR1 and CDR2 sequences are SGHVS and FQNEAQ. The CDR3 is 15 amino acids. DNA for the CDR3: TGTGCCAGCAGCGCAACAGGGTTTGATAACTATGGCTACACCTTC. Protein sequence: CASSATGFDNYGYTF.

V gene TRBV5-4 combines with J gene TRBJ1-2, with TRBD1 as a possible D gene (5 bases). The CDR3 spans 13 residues. Between the trimmed V and J ends, which lost 4 bases and 8 bases, there was a span of 15 bases. Germline V gives CDR1 SGHNT, CDR2 YYREEE (reference sequence). CDR3 sequence reads: CASSQNPGSGYTF. CDR3 nucleotides: TGTGCCAGCAGCCAGAACCCAGGGTCCGGCTACACCTTC.

The chain links TRBV24-1 to TRBJ2-1, with 8 bases identical to TRBD2. Germline lookup yields CDR1 KGHDR and CDR2 SFDVKD. V gave up 4 bases and J gave up 6 bases; unmatched junction bases: 4. There are 14 residues in the CDR3. CDR3 DNA: TGTGCCACCAGTGACCCTGGGACTAGCAATGAGCAGTTCTTC. Protein product: CATSDPGTSNEQFF.

A few counts support this clone. Here the CDR3 DNA reads TGTGCCAGCAGTTACTCAGTCAGGGAAGCTTTCTTT. It translates to CASSYSVREAFF. The V and J genes are TRBV6-2 or TRBV6-3 and TRBJ1-1; D remains ambiguous. Germline V gene data show CDR1 as MNHEY and CDR2 as SVGEGT. Trimming took 0 bases from V and 8 from J, leaving 7 bases between them. The CDR3 runs 12 residues.

This rearrangement joins TRBV6-5 to TRBJ1-3; 9 bases line up with TRBD1. The J segment lost 3 bases and the V segment lost 4 bases, leaving 7 bases of the junction unmatched. This CDR3 region has 16 residues. The V gene's germline CDR1 is MNHEY and CDR2 SVGAGI. The CDR3 here is CASSFTGTGSGNTIYF. The DNA of the CDR3 is TGTGCCAGCAGTTTTACCGGGACAGGGAGTGGAAACACCATATATTTT.

The chain uses TRBV7-7 and TRBJ2-1; D possibly corresponds to TRBD1 (5 bases). Trimming removed 2 bases from V and 9 bases from J, with 8 bases in between. The CDR3 has 12 amino acids. Germline V gene lookup returns CDR1 SSHAT and CDR2 FNYEAQ (reference sequence). CDR3 residues: CASSLQGGEQFF. The CDR3 nucleotides read TGTGCCAGCAGCTTACAGGGTGGTGAGCAGTTCTTC.

The genes are TRBV4-3 and TRBJ2-1, with 8 bases identical to TRBD2. The junction had 2 bases not matched to a gene; V was cut back by 5 bases and J by 8 bases. The germline CDR1 and CDR2 sequences are LGHNA and YSLEER. This CDR3 is 12 amino acids long. In nucleotides, the CDR3 is TGCGCCAGCAGCGTCGGGGGGGATGAGCAGTTCTTC. Amino acids: CASSVGGDEQFF.

There are a few counts of this clone. V gene TRBV30 combines with J gene TRBJ1-2; D uncertain. Trimming removed 1 base at V and 3 bases at J, with 6 bases between. Per germline, CDR1 GTSNPN and CDR2 SVGIG (reference sequence). This CDR3 comprises 12 residues. The CDR3 loop is CAWSESDYGYTF. In DNA, the CDR3 is TGTGCCTGGAGTGAATCCGACTATGGCTACACCTTC.

This chain links TRBV6-5 with TRBJ2-4; TRBD1 agrees at 7 bases. Germline CDR1 is MNHEY and CDR2 is SVGAGI. The CDR3 contains 15 residues. Germline trimming cut 5 bases from V and 3 bases from J; bases unmatched to any gene: 7. The DNA for the CDR3 is TGTGCCAGCAGTCAGACAGGGTTGGTCAAAAACATTCAGTACTTC. It specifies CASSQTGLVKNIQYF.

The rearrangement joins TRBV7-9 to TRBJ1-1; perhaps TRBD1 as D (5 bases). Trimming removed 6 bases at V and 1 base at J, with 15 bases between. The CDR3 consists of 15 residues. Germline V gene data show CDR1 as SEHNR and CDR2 as FQNEAQ (reference sequence). The CDR3 nucleotides read TGTGCCAGCAGATCCCCGGGCGGGGGGAACACTGAAGCTTTCTTT. It translates to CASRSPGGGNTEAFF.

The V and J genes are TRBV4-2 and TRBJ2-5; TRBD1 aligns across 11 bases. This CDR3 comprises 16 residues. V lost 0 bases and J lost 5; bases outside the gene matches: 5. The germline V gene encodes CDR1 LGHNA and CDR2 YNFKEQ. This CDR3 is CASSQDRDRGRETQYF. The DNA of the CDR3 is TGTGCCAGCAGCCAAGATAGGGACAGGGGGAGGGAGACCCAGTACTTC.

J is TRBJ1-2 and V is TRBV27; D perhaps matches TRBD1 (5 bases). This CDR3 region has 14 residues. Germline CDR1 reads MNHEY; CDR2 reads SMNVEV (reference sequence). V shed 0 bases and J shed 6 bases, with 11 bases lying between them. The CDR3 reads CASSLSGGRDGYTF. The DNA of the CDR3 is TGTGCCAGCAGTTTATCGGGGGGGAGGGATGGCTACACCTTC.

The chain couples TRBV5-1 to TRBJ1-2; D might be TRBD1 (5 bases). The ends were cut back, 0 bases at V and 0 bases at J, with 9 bases in the middle. The germline CDR1 and CDR2 sequences are SGHRS and YFSETQ. The CDR3 is 15 residues long. CDR3 bases: TGCGCCAGCAGCTTGGAAGGAGGGGCTAACTATGGCTACACCTTC. Translating gives CASSLEGGANYGYTF. Based on the CDR3 plus reference TRBV5-1 and TRBJ1-2, the full variable domain is KAGVTQTPRYLIKTRGQQVTLSCSPISGHRSVSWYQQTPGQGLQFLFEYFSETQRNKGNFPGRFSGRQFSNSRSEMNVSTLELGDSALYLCASSLEGGANYGYTFGSGTRLTVV.

This chain connects TRBV11-3 to TRBJ2-1; 13 bases match TRBD2. Germline CDR1 and CDR2: SGHNT and YENEEA. The J segment lost 7 bases and the V segment lost 2 bases, leaving 2 bases of the junction unmatched. The CDR3 runs 15 residues. The CDR3: CASSLTSGGANEQFF. The CDR3 region has the DNA TGTGCCAGCAGCTTAACTAGCGGGGGGGCAAATGAGCAGTTCTTC.

For this clone: Compared with germline, one end of the junction differs, possibly owing to a read error. The chain carries TRBV6-2 or TRBV6-3 and TRBJ1-1; the D gene is possibly TRBD1 (5 bases). Germline values: CDR1 MNHEY, CDR2 SVGEGT. The CDR3 extends over 13 amino acids. Written as DNA, the CDR3 is TGTGCCAGCATTTACAGGAGAAACACTGAAGCTTTCTTT. It translates to CASIYRRNTEAFF.

The chain links TRBV30 to TRBJ1-4; the D gene is possibly TRBD1 (5 bases). This CDR3 region has 13 residues. The germline gives CDR1 GTSNPN, CDR2 SVGIG (reference sequence). V gave up 5 bases and J gave up 4 bases, with 11 bases separating them. The DNA for the CDR3 is TGTGCCTGGGAGGGGTCGGGTAATGAAAAACTGTTTTTT. Amino acids: CAWEGSGNEKLFF.